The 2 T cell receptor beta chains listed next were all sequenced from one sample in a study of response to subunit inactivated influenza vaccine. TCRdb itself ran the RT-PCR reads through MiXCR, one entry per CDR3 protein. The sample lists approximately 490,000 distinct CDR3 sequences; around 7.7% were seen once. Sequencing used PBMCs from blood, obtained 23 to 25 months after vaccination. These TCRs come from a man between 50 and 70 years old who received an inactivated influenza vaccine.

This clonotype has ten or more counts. The CDR3 loop reads CASSLGQGGTGELFF. The CDR3 DNA follows: TGTGCCAGCAGCTTGGGACAGGGGGGCACCGGGGAGCTGTTTTTT. J is TRBJ2-2 and V is TRBV7-2; TRBD1 matches at 11 bases. Germline CDR1 and CDR2: SGHTA and FQGNSA. After removal of 3 bases from V and 4 bases from J, the junction contained 1 base not matched to a gene. The CDR3 has 15 residues.

The CDR3: CASSWGGASNQPQHF. Written as DNA, the CDR3 is TGTGCCAGCAGCTGGGGGGGGGCAAGCAATCAGCCCCAGCATTTT. The chain recombines TRBV12-3 or TRBV12-4 with TRBJ1-5, with D perhaps matching TRBD1 (6 bases). This CDR3 comprises 15 residues. With 6 bases removed from V and 1 base from J, the gap between germline ends came to 13 bases.